Here is one T cell receptor (beta chain) with its context. This clone has a handful of counts. The antigen it recognizes is unknown. Per-nucleotide qualities are absent, and no much larger clonotype sits a single base away. The data derive from a study of a mutant IDH1 vaccine in newly diagnosed glioma (TCRdb year 2021). The study in broad terms: Patients were given eight vaccinations, in weeks 1, 3, 5, 7, 11, 15, 19 and 23, which matched visits V03 through V10. Vaccination began 4-6 weeks after radiotherapy alone, or alongside temozolomide cycles in the chemotherapy-containing groups. Of the 25 to 40 treated patients, about 60% were male and about 40% were female, and the mean age was roughly 38 years. Before enrollment, patients had received standard therapy of radiotherapy alone, temozolomide alone, or radiochemotherapy with temozolomide; most received the combination. Peripheral blood samples were drawn at six visits, namely V03 (baseline), V05, V07, V10, V12 and V13. For exploratory analyses, longitudinal TCRB deep sequencing was carried out in roughly 23 treated patients wherever samples were available. Study-level results and caveats: Pseudoprogression seemed to be unrelated to changes in the top peripheral T cell clonotypes found by TCRB sequencing. PBMC samples for TCRB deep sequencing were selected based on availability. Vaccine-induced immune responses across multiple MHC alleles were detected in around 92% of patients. The authors noted that analyses of patient blood samples could not be reproduced because of sample limitations.

Per the publication, the time point label means: week 11, during vaccination. Each vaccine dose was 300 ug of a 20-mer mutant IDH1 peptide in Montanide, given subcutaneously with topical imiquimod. Donors had newly diagnosed WHO grade 3 or 4 IDH1-mutant astrocytomas with loss of nuclear ATRX. The samples were drawn from NOA16, a multicentre, single-arm, open-label phase I trial in Germany that tested a mutant IDH1 peptide vaccine in humans for the first time. The DNeasy Blood and Tissue Kit was used to extract genomic DNA from EDTA blood for TCRB sequencing. The V end gives up 0 bases and the J end 6 bases, leaving 6 bases in the junction not matched to a gene. The CDR3 sequence holds 14 residues, the cysteine and phenylalanine included. Solely the CDR3 DNA is kept, with 42 bases framed from the first base. As encoded in the germline V gene, CDR1 is SGHDT while CDR2 is YYEEEE. Libraries were built with the immunoSEQ multiplex PCR assay. Rearranged TCR beta chain sequences were amplified with the hsTCRB Kit following the manufacturer's protocol. An Illumina MiSeq was used to sequence the TCRB libraries. The published analysis was carried out like this. The proprietary platform of the kit vendor was used for demultiplexing, trimming and gene mapping. What TCRdb holds here is the immuneACCESS table cut down to in-frame rearrangements. Part of the clones is not present; checked against another copy, under half of the missing clones reflect an unresolved V gene, and the others are unexplained. From that table come the V and J calls and clone size; the DNA was used to work out D and trimming. The sample table records about 130,000 clones; about 80% of these occur just once. 4.5% to 7% of the sample is in the top ten clones.

The material was PBMCs, obtained from a glioma patient whose treatment included an IDH1 peptide vaccine. The rearrangement joined TRBV5-6 to TRBJ2-7, and 7 junction bases match TRBD2. This TCR derives from a middle-aged man with glioma. CDR3 protein: CASSLAGLGREQYF. Here is the DNA: TGTGCCAGCAGCTTGGCAGGACTAGGGCGCGAGCAGTACTTC.